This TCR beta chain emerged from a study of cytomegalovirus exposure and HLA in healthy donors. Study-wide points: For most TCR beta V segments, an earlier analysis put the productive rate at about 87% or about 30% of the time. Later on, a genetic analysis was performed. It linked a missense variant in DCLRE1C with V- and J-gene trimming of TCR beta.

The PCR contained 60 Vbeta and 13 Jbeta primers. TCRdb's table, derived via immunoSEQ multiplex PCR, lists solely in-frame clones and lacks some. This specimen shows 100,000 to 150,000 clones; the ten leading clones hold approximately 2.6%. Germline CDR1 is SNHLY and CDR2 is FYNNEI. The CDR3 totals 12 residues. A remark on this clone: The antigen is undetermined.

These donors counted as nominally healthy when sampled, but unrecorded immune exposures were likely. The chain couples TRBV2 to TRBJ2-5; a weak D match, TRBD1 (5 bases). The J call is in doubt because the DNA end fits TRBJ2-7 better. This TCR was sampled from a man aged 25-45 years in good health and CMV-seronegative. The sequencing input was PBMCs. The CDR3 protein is CASNTGTYEQYF. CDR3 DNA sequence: TGTGCCAGCAACACAGGTACCTACGAGCAGTACTTC.